Shown below are 5 T cell receptor beta chains from a single sample sequenced in a study of PD-L1 blockade in urothelial cancer. The time point was: pretreatment peripheral blood. Produced via immunoSEQ multiplex PCR; TCRdb's table is partial and in-frame only. The profile shows some 57,000 clones, 84% of them singletons. This sample comprised PBMCs, obtained around atezolizumab (anti-PD-L1) treatment. The origin of the receptors is a man aged 45-60 years with urothelial cancer.

V and J are TRBV7-2 and TRBJ2-5, with 7 bases identical to TRBD2. After removal of 3 bases from V and 0 bases from J, the junction contained 4 bases not matched to a gene. CDR3 length: 15 amino acids. Germline CDR1 reads SGHTA; CDR2 reads FQGNSA. CDR3: CASSFQGGNQETQYF. In DNA, the CDR3 is TGTGCCAGCAGCTTCCAGGGAGGGAACCAAGAGACCCAGTACTTC.

The J gene is TRBJ2-3, the V gene TRBV29-1; 14 bases agree with TRBD2. J was trimmed by 3 bases and V by 6 bases; bases with no gene match: 5. The CDR3 extends over 15 amino acids. Germline CDR1 and CDR2: SQVTM and ANQGSEA. The CDR3 coding sequence is TGCAGCGTAACCGGGACTAGCGGGAGAACAGATACGCAGTATTTT. This sequence encodes CSVTGTSGRTDTQYF.

The chain is built from TRBV2 and TRBJ2-1; the D gene is possibly TRBD2 (6 bases). The CDR3 is made up of 15 amino acids. V lost 8 bases and J lost 8, with 22 bases in between. Germline V gene sequence: CDR1 SNHLY, CDR2 FYNNEI. The CDR3 sequence: CASLGAGLNGDEQFF. The CDR3 region has the DNA TGTGCCAGCCTTGGAGCCGGACTAAATGGGGATGAGCAGTTCTTC.

V is TRBV11-2 and J is TRBJ2-6, with a tentative D call TRBD2 (6 bases). CDR1 is SGHAT and CDR2 is FQNNGV in the germline V gene. The length of the CDR3 is 16 residues. V lost 4 bases to trimming and J lost 3 bases, with 13 bases between them. DNA of the CDR3: TGTGCCAGCAGCTCTTCCACTAGCCGTGGGGCCAACGTCCTGACTTTC. Protein product: CASSSSTSRGANVLTF. Using reference TRBV11-2 and TRBJ2-6 for the parts outside the CDR3, the full variable domain is EAGVAQSPRYKIIEKRQSVAFWCNPISGHATLYWYQQILGQGPKLLIQFQNNGVVDDSQLPKDRFSAERLKGVDSTLKIQPAKLEDSAVYLCASSSSTSRGANVLTFGAGSRLTVL.

The rearrangement links TRBV19 to TRBJ1-2; maybe TRBD1 (5 bases). The CDR3 extends over 13 amino acids. Trimming removed 2 bases at V and 7 bases at J, with 11 bases between. The germline V gene encodes CDR1 LNHDA and CDR2 SQIVND (reference sequence). The CDR3 sequence is CASSINSRVGYTF. CDR3 sequence (DNA): TGTGCCAGTAGTATAAATAGCAGGGTTGGCTACACCTTC.